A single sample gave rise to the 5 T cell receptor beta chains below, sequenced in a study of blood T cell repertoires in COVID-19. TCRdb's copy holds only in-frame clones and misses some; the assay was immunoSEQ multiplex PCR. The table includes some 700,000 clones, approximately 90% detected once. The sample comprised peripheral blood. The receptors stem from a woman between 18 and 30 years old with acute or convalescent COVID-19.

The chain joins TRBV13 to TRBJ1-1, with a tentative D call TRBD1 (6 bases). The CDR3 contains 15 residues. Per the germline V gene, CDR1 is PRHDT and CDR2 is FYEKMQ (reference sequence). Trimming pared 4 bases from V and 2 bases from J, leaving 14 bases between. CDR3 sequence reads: CASSWRGQLNTEAFF. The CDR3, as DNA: TGTGCCAGCAGCTGGAGAGGACAGCTAAACACTGAAGCTTTCTTT.

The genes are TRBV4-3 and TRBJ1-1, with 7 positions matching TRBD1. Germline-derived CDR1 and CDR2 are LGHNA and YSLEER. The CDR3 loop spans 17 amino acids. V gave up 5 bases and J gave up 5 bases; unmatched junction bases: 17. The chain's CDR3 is CASSEFGRGKGGTEAFF. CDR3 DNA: TGCGCCAGCAGCGAGTTTGGCAGGGGGAAGGGAGGTACTGAAGCTTTCTTT.

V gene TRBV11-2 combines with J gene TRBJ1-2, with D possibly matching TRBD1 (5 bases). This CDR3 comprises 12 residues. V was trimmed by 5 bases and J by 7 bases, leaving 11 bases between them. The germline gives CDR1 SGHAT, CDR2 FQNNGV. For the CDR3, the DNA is TGTGCCAGCAGCATGAACGGGGGTGGCTACACCTTC. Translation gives CASSMNGGGYTF.

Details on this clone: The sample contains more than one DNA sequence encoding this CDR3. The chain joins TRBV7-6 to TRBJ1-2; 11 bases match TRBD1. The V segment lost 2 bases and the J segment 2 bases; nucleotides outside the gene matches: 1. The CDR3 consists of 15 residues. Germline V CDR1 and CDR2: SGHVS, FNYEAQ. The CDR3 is CASSLRDRGNYGYTF. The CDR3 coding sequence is TGTGCCAGCAGCTTAAGGGACAGGGGGAACTATGGCTACACCTTC.

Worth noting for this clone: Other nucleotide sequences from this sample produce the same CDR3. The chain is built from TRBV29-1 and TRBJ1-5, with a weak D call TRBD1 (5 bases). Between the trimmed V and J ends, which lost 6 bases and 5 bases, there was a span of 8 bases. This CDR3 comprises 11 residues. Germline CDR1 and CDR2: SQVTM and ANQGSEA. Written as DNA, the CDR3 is TGCAGCGTGGGGGAGGATCAGCCCCAGCATTTT. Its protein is CSVGEDQPQHF.